This T cell receptor beta chain was documented in a study of CD8+CD57+ T cells in acquired aplastic anemia. CDR3 and TCR beta VDJ profiling relied on a genomic DNA template. One entry per CDR3 protein, called by TCRdb with MiXCR from the reads. The data contain approximately 250,000 distinct CDR3 sequences, roughly 82% of them singletons. CDR1 is SGDLS, CDR2 YYNGEE, per germline. The CDR3 spans 14 residues. Trimming cost V 3 bases and J 2 bases, with 8 bases left between them. Patients chosen for sequencing had shown CD8+CD57+ cell expansion by flow cytometry. Every patient was diagnosed with severe acquired aplastic anemia. For this clonotype: Its specificity is not known.

Overall study results and limits: Significance was not reached for CD8+ Simpson's diversity between patients and controls.

This TCR was sampled from a human donor with aplastic anemia. The sequenced material came from sorted CD4+, CD8+, or CD8+CD57+ T cells (not recorded which) from PBMCs. The chain combines TRBV9 with TRBJ2-2; the D gene is possibly TRBD2 (5 bases). This CDR3 reads CASSGTPNTGELFF. In DNA, the CDR3 is TGTGCCAGCAGCGGGACTCCTAACACCGGGGAGCTGTTTTTT. Together with reference TRBV9 and TRBJ2-2, the CDR3 gives the full variable domain: DSGVTQTPKHLITATGQRVTLRCSPRSGDLSVYWYQQSLDQGLQFLIQYYNGEERAKGNILERFSAQQFPDLHSELNLSSLELGDSALYFCASSGTPNTGELFFGEGSRLTVL.